This passage covers 9 T cell receptor beta chains from one sample sequenced in a study of T cell responses to AZD1222 COVID-19 vaccine (dated by TCRdb to the early 2020s). Taken with the paper, the label for time point translates to: about 28 days (+/-7) after the second vaccine dose. What this sample's treatment or condition label stands for: meningococcal conjugate vaccine given as trial control. Libraries were made using the immunoSEQ multiplex PCR assay. Entries here come from immuneACCESS through TCRdb and include only in-frame sequences with V and J called. Some clones fail to appear in such tables; in the studies checked, an unresolved V gene covers under half of the shortfall, and the cause of the remainder is unknown. In all, the sample holds 69,000 or so clones, and more than 75% of those were seen once. Of the sample, 4.8% falls within the top ten clones. Sequenced material: peripheral blood, taken 28 days after the second dose of the MenACWY control vaccine. These receptors were collected from an adult who received the MenACWY meningococcal vaccine as a control.

This clone was found once. V and J are TRBV6-5 and TRBJ2-2, with D uncertain. This CDR3 is 12 amino acids long. Germline CDR1 MNHEY, CDR2 SVGAGI. The V and J ends lost 6 bases and 1 base respectively, with 3 bases between them. The CDR3 nucleotides are TGTGCCAGCAGATTGAACACCGGGGAGCTGTTTTTT. Its protein product is CASRLNTGELFF.

This chain connects TRBV9 to TRBJ2-1; TRBD1 agrees at 9 bases. This CDR3 has 15 amino acids. Trimming cost V 0 bases and J 6 bases; bases outside gene matches: 4. Per germline, CDR1 SGDLS and CDR2 YYNGEE. In DNA form, the CDR3 reads TGTGCCAGCAGCGTAGAGGCGGGACAGGGCAATGAGCAGTTCTTC. Protein sequence: CASSVEAGQGNEQFF.

The V call is TRBV2, the J call TRBJ1-5; D call uncertain. From germline, CDR1 is SNHLY and CDR2 FYNNEI. Deletions cut 6 bases from V and 6 bases from J, with 9 bases between. The CDR3 extends over 12 amino acids. CDR3 protein: CASRREVQPQHF. The CDR3, as DNA: TGTGCCAGCAGACGGGAGGTTCAGCCCCAGCATTTT.

The chain uses TRBV7-8 and TRBJ1-4, with D perhaps TRBD1 (5 bases). The CDR3 is 19 residues long. The V and J ends lost 3 bases and 1 base respectively, with 21 bases between them. Germline V lookup: CDR1 SGHVS, CDR2 FQNEAQ. The CDR3 reads CASSFRPLTLGGTNEKLFF. As DNA, the CDR3 is TGTGCCAGCAGCTTTAGACCATTAACCCTGGGGGGAACTAATGAAAAACTGTTTTTT. Based on the CDR3 plus reference TRBV7-8 and TRBJ1-4, the full variable domain is GAGVSQSPRYKVAKRGQDVALRCDPISGHVSLFWYQQALGQGPEFLTYFQNEAQLDKSGLPSDRFFAERPEGSVSTLKIQRTQQEDSAVYLCASSFRPLTLGGTNEKLFFGSGTQLSVL.

The chain links TRBV6-1 to TRBJ2-5; D gene uncertain. From germline, CDR1 is MNHNS and CDR2 SASEGT. V was clipped by 3 bases and J by 2 bases, with 7 bases between them. The CDR3 contains 13 residues. In nucleotides, the CDR3 is TGTGCCAGCAGTGATGATTTACAAGAGACCCAGTACTTC. This encodes CASSDDLQETQYF.

The rearrangement links TRBV19 to TRBJ2-7; weak D call: TRBD2 (7 bases). The ends were cut back, 4 bases at V and 6 bases at J, with 13 bases in the middle. There are 13 residues in the CDR3. Germline CDR1 and CDR2: LNHDA and SQIVND (reference sequence). The CDR3 protein is CASSTHREGEQYF. CDR3 coding DNA: TGTGCCAGTAGTACACACAGGGAGGGCGAGCAGTACTTC.

The V gene is TRBV25-1, the J gene TRBJ2-1; D is ambiguous. Germline CDR1 reads MGHDK; CDR2 reads SYGVNS. The CDR3 spans 17 residues. V was trimmed by 6 bases and J by 6 bases, leaving 24 bases between them. The CDR3: CASSPKSDTYSPNEQFF. CDR3 nucleotides: TGTGCCAGCAGCCCCAAGTCCGACACATACAGTCCCAATGAGCAGTTCTTC.

The rearrangement joins TRBV28 to TRBJ2-7, with D tentatively TRBD2 (5 bases). Trimming took off 3 bases at V and 6 bases at J, with 15 bases between the two ends. The CDR3 length is 14 residues. Germline CDR1 is MDHEN and CDR2 is SYDVKM. Written as DNA, the CDR3 is TGTGCCAGCAGTTTTGGACTCGCTAGGGCCGAGCAGTACTTC. Protein: CASSFGLARAEQYF.

The CDR3 nucleotides read TGTGCCAGCAGCACTTCAGTCCGGGAGACCCAGTACTTC. It encodes CASSTSVRETQYF. The V gene is TRBV7-2, the J gene TRBJ2-5; D unclear. This CDR3 spans 13 amino acids. Germline V CDR1 and CDR2: SGHTA, FQGNSA. Trimming cost V 5 bases and J 5 bases, with 12 bases left between them.